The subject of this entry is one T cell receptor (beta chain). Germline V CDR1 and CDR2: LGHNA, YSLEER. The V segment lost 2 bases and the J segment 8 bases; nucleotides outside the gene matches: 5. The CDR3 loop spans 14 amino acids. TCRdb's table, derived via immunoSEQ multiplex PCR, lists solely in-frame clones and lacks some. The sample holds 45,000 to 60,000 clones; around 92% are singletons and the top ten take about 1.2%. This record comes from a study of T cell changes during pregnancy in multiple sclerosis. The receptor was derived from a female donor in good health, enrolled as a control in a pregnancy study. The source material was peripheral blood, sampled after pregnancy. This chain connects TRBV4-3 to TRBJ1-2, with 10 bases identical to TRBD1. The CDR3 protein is CASSQIGTGEGYTF. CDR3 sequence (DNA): TGCGCCAGCAGCCAAATTGGGACAGGGGAAGGCTACACCTTC.